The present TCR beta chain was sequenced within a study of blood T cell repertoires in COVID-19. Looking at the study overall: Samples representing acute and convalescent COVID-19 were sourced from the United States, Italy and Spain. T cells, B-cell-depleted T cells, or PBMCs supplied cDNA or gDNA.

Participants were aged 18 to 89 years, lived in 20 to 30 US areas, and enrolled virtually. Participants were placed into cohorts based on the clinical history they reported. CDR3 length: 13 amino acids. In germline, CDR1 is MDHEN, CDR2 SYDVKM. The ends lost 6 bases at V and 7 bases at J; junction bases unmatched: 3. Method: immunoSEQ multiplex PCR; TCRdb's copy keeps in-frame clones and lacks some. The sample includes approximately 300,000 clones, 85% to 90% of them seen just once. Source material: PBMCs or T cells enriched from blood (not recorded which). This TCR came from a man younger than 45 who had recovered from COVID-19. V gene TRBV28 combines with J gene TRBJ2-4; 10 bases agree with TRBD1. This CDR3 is CASRGQGTNIQYF. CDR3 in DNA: TGTGCCAGCAGGGGACAGGGGACGAACATTCAGTACTTC.